This is a list of T cell receptor beta chains from one sample in a study of tumor-infiltrating lymphocytes in localized non-small cell lung cancer. Sequencing used immunoSEQ multiplex PCR; TCRdb keeps in-frame clones, though not all of them. The table has 20,000 to 25,000 clones, 80% seen once. Sequencing used lung tumor tissue. The receptors come from a human donor with non-small cell lung cancer. Both conserved end residues are part of each CDR3. A D gene is named only where the DNA matches it firmly. Clone size, where shown, is once, few, many, or a class for clones that have expanded.

V,D,size,J,CDR3,DNA
TRBV7-2,TRBD2,NA,TRBJ2-1,CASLSSGRQDEQFF,TGTGCCAGCTTGTCTAGCGGGAGGCAGGATGAGCAGTTCTTC
TRBV11-2,NA,once,TRBJ1-3,CASSLGEHLSGNTIYF,TGTGCCAGCAGCTTAGGAGAGCACCTCTCTGGAAACACCATATATTTT
TRBV20-1,NA,NA,TRBJ2-3,CSAGRDTQYF,TGCAGTGCGGGTCGAGATACGCAGTATTTT
TRBV7-9,NA,once,TRBJ1-1,CASSLQENTEAFF,TGTGCCAGCTCGCTACAGGAGAACACTGAAGCTTTCTTT
TRBV18,NA,NA,TRBJ2-7,CASSPGGGVTYEQYF,TGTGCCAGCTCACCAGGGGGAGGAGTGACCTACGAGCAGTACTTC
TRBV5-1,NA,NA,TRBJ2-5,CASSFPARVETQYF,TGCGCCAGCAGCTTCCCCGCCAGGGTAGAGACCCAGTACTTC
TRBV5-4,NA,NA,TRBJ2-2,CASSFGGQAGELFF,TGTGCCAGCAGCTTTGGGGGGCAGGCCGGGGAGCTGTTTTTT
TRBV4-3,TRBD2,NA,TRBJ2-6,CASSQDLGRGGANVLTF,TGCGCCAGCAGCCAAGATCTAGGGAGGGGTGGGGCCAACGTCCTGACTTTC
TRBV12-1,NA,once,TRBJ2-7,CASSHGTGGHEQYF,TGTGCCAGCAGCCATGGGACAGGGGGCCACGAGCAGTACTTC
TRBV7-3,TRBD1,NA,TRBJ1-2,CASSLTAGGTNYGYTF,TGTGCCAGCAGCTTAACGGCAGGGGGCACTAACTATGGCTACACCTTC
TRBV9,NA,NA,TRBJ1-1,CASSGGRANTEAFF,TGTGCCAGCAGCGGGGGGCGGGCGAACACTGAAGCTTTCTTT
TRBV7-9,NA,NA,TRBJ1-1,CASSSGQRYANTEAFF,TGTGCCAGCAGCTCCGGACAGAGGTATGCGAACACTGAAGCTTTCTTT
TRBV5-7,NA,NA,TRBJ2-5,CASSLAGPREIQYF,TGTGCCAGCAGCTTGGCGGGACCGAGGGAGATCCAGTACTTC
TRBV4-2,NA,NA,TRBJ1-5,CASSQDQLGAAYQPQHF,TGTGCCAGCAGCCAAGATCAGCTGGGAGCAGCTTATCAGCCCCAGCATTTT
TRBV30,TRBD1,NA,TRBJ1-5,CAWTPRGASNQPQHF,TGTGCCTGGACCCCCAGGGGGGCAAGCAATCAGCCCCAGCATTTT
TRBV28,NA,NA,TRBJ2-7,CASSPTHAAAYEQYF,TGTGCCAGCAGTCCCACCCACGCCGCGGCGTACGAGCAGTACTTC
TRBV4-1,NA,once,TRBJ2-1,CASSQETYNEQFF,TGCGCCAGCAGCCAAGAGACATACAATGAGCAGTTCTTC
TRBV6-5,NA,NA,TRBJ1-1,CASRPGSLSEAFF,TGTGCCAGCAGACCAGGGAGTCTCTCAGAAGCTTTCTTT
TRBV5-1,NA,NA,TRBJ1-2,CASSSRDNHGYTF,TGCGCCAGCAGCTCCCGGGACAACCATGGCTACACCTTC
TRBV7-3,NA,NA,TRBJ2-3,CASSSTQGTDTQYF,TGTGCCAGCAGCTCAACCCAAGGCACAGATACGCAGTATTTT
TRBV18,TRBD2,once,TRBJ2-1,CASSPWVAGGDEQFF,TGTGCCAGCTCACCATGGGTAGCGGGGGGCGATGAGCAGTTCTTC
TRBV9,TRBD1,NA,TRBJ2-5,CASSARQGEETQYF,TGTGCCAGCAGCGCGAGACAGGGGGAAGAGACCCAGTACTTC
TRBV27,NA,NA,TRBJ1-1,CASSYVLNTEAFF,TGTGCCAGCAGTTATGTACTTAACACTGAAGCTTTCTTT
TRBV6-5,NA,NA,TRBJ2-7,CASTGDTYEQYF,TGTGCCAGCACCGGGGACACCTACGAGCAGTACTTC
TRBV7-3,NA,few,TRBJ2-1,CASSSSSVQTYNEQFF,TGTGCCAGCAGCTCCTCTAGCGTTCAGACCTACAATGAGCAGTTCTTC
TRBV10-1,NA,NA,TRBJ2-7,CASSIRRAGEQYF,TGCGCCAGCAGTATAAGGAGAGCAGGCGAGCAGTACTTC
TRBV27,NA,once,TRBJ2-5,CASSLSGTYAETQYF,TGTGCCAGCAGCCTAAGCGGGACATACGCGGAGACCCAGTACTTC
TRBV5-1,TRBD1,NA,TRBJ2-5,CASSRTGGYLETQYF,TGCGCCAGCAGTCGGACAGGGGGCTATCTAGAGACCCAGTACTTC
TRBV30,NA,NA,TRBJ1-4,CAFSKGANEKLFF,TGTGCCTTTAGCAAGGGAGCGAATGAAAAACTGTTTTTT
TRBV5-1,NA,few,TRBJ1-1,CASSYQGENTEAFF,TGCGCCAGCAGCTACCAGGGCGAGAACACTGAAGCTTTCTTT
TRBV5-1,NA,NA,TRBJ2-5,CASSFPSDQETQYF,TGCGCCAGCAGCTTCCCTAGCGACCAAGAGACCCAGTACTTC
TRBV18,TRBD1,NA,TRBJ1-2,CASGTGENYGYTF,TGTGCCAGCGGGACAGGGGAAAACTATGGCTACACCTTC
TRBV11-2,NA,NA,TRBJ2-1,CASSAYVVNSYNEQFF,TGTGCCAGCAGCGCCTACGTCGTTAACTCCTACAATGAGCAGTTCTTC
TRBV27,NA,NA,TRBJ2-2,CASSLGANTGELFF,TGTGCCAGCAGTTTGGGAGCGAACACCGGGGAGCTGTTTTTT
TRBV4-3,TRBD1,NA,TRBJ2-7,CASSHLRDRGIVSSYEQYF,TGCGCCAGCAGCCATCTCCGGGACAGGGGAATTGTCTCCTCTTACGAGCAGTACTTC
TRBV4-1,NA,NA,TRBJ2-2,CASSTRTLGELFF,TGCGCCAGCAGCACTCGGACCCTCGGGGAGCTGTTTTTT
TRBV7-2,NA,NA,TRBJ2-1,CASSSLGYEQFF,TGTGCCAGCAGCTCCCTCGGGTATGAGCAGTTCTTC
TRBV19,TRBD2,NA,TRBJ2-1,CASSPYAAGGRAEQFF,TGTGCCAGTAGCCCATATGCAGCGGGAGGGCGCGCCGAGCAGTTCTTC
TRBV6-6,NA,few,TRBJ1-1,CASRQNTEAFF,TGTGCCAGCAGACAGAACACTGAAGCTTTCTTT
TRBV28,NA,NA,TRBJ2-7,CASGLGVVAGSSYEQYF,TGTGCCAGCGGACTTGGTGTAGTGGCGGGCAGCTCCTACGAGCAGTACTTC
TRBV6-6,NA,NA,TRBJ2-5,CASSYRGQTETQYF,TGTGCCAGCAGTTACCGGGGTCAGACGGAGACCCAGTACTTC
TRBV25-1,NA,once,TRBJ1-4,CASSGAFTNEKLFF,TGTGCCAGCAGTGGAGCATTTACTAATGAAAAACTGTTTTTT